This entry describes one TCR beta chain. V dropped 5 bases and J dropped 6 bases, with 22 bases sitting between them. Germline V gene data show CDR1 as MNHEY and CDR2 as SMNVEV (reference sequence). The CDR3 loop spans 16 amino acids. The sample is drawn from a study of technical replicates of blood from a few donors. Assay: immunoSEQ multiplex PCR; the TCRdb copy retains only in-frame clones and omits some. This table holds fewer than 85,000 clones, approximately 94% found once. This chain uses TRBV27 with TRBJ1-1, with D perhaps matching TRBD1 (5 bases). Material: T cells isolated from PBMCs. This clonotype was obtained from a human donor in good health. CDR3 DNA: TGTGCCAGCAGTCCGCCCTTTGCGGGGGTAAGAGCTGAAGCTTTCTTT. Amino acids: CASSPPFAGVRAEAFF.